A selection of T cell receptor beta chains follows, all from one sample in a study of T cell responses to AZD1222 COVID-19 vaccine. Using immunoSEQ multiplex PCR, the repertoire was profiled, and TCRdb retains in-frame clones only, with some absent. The sample consists of about 140,000 clones, roughly 93% of them appearing once. This specimen was peripheral blood, taken on day 0 of AZD1222 vaccination. These receptors originate from an adult in good health. CDR3s include the opening cysteine and the closing phenylalanine or tryptophan. The order of the fields is J gene, CDR3 length, D gene, clone size, V gene, CDR3 protein, CDR3 DNA. A D gene is named only where the DNA matches it firmly. The size of a clone is reported for some rows only, either as once, few or many, or as a class for expanded clones.

TRBJ2-7,14,NA,few,TRBV28,CASSLMWAPYEQYF,TGTGCCAGCAGTTTAATGTGGGCCCCCTACGAGCAGTACTTC
TRBJ1-2,16,NA,NA,TRBV7-8,CASTPRGGASDYGYTF,TGTGCCAGCACCCCCCGTGGGGGGGCTTCGGACTATGGCTACACCTTC
TRBJ1-1,15,NA,NA,TRBV11-2,CASSLSPGGNTEAFF,TGTGCCAGCAGCTTATCTCCCGGGGGGAACACTGAAGCTTTCTTT
TRBJ2-1,18,TRBD2,NA,TRBV5-6,CASSLLAGGASSYNEQFF,TGTGCCAGCAGCCTCTTAGCGGGAGGCGCGAGCTCCTACAATGAGCAGTTCTTC
TRBJ2-5,14,NA,NA,TRBV6-2/TRBV6-3,CASSLQDLRETQYF,TGTGCCAGCAGTTTACAGGACCTACGGGAGACCCAGTACTTC
TRBJ2-1,16,NA,NA,TRBV10-1,CASSESPGSSYNEQFF,TGCGCCAGCAGTGAGTCGCCAGGGAGCTCCTACAATGAGCAGTTCTTC
TRBJ1-2,14,NA,NA,TRBV19,CASSPGLSSDGYTF,TGTGCCAGTAGCCCGGGACTCTCCTCGGATGGCTACACCTTC
TRBJ2-1,12,NA,NA,TRBV30,CAWSTSGNEQFF,TGTGCCTGGTCCACATCGGGGAATGAGCAGTTCTTC
TRBJ1-2,12,NA,NA,TRBV12-3/TRBV12-4,CASSQGNYGYTF,TGTGCCAGCAGCCAGGGAAACTATGGCTACACCTTC
TRBJ1-5,14,TRBD1,NA,TRBV9,CASSRQGRCQPQHF,TGTGCCAGCAGTAGACAGGGTCGGTGTCAGCCCCAGCATTTT
TRBJ1-4,12,NA,NA,TRBV28,CASNRPGEKLFF,TGTGCCAGTAACCGCCCGGGGGAAAAACTGTTTTTT
TRBJ1-2,15,NA,NA,TRBV4-1,CASSQQGRDNYGYTF,TGCGCCAGCAGCCAACAGGGGCGAGATAACTATGGCTACACCTTC
TRBJ2-7,13,TRBD2,NA,TRBV12-3/TRBV12-4,CASSRGLEGEQYF,TGTGCCAGCAGTCGCGGACTAGAGGGCGAGCAGTACTTC
TRBJ2-6,21,TRBD1,NA,TRBV2,CASSWGTGFDWGLSGANVLTF,TGTGCCAGCAGCTGGGGGACAGGGTTTGATTGGGGGCTCTCTGGGGCCAACGTCCTGACTTTC
TRBJ1-4,13,NA,NA,TRBV2,CASSPGTWEKLFF,TGTGCCAGCAGTCCCGGGACATGGGAAAAACTGTTTTTT
TRBJ2-2,16,NA,NA,TRBV5-1,CASRHPGQINTGELFF,TGCGCCAGCAGGCATCCGGGACAAATTAACACCGGGGAGCTGTTTTTT
TRBJ2-2,16,TRBD2,NA,TRBV6-2/TRBV6-3,CASSYSTSGSTGELFF,TGTGCCAGCAGTTACTCGACTAGCGGGAGCACCGGGGAGCTGTTTTTT
TRBJ2-7,14,NA,NA,TRBV3-1/TRBV3-2,CASSQSVVRDEQYF,TGTGCCAGCAGCCAGAGCGTGGTTAGGGACGAGCAGTACTTC
TRBJ2-7,18,TRBD1,NA,TRBV7-9,CASSDNQHGQGASYEQYF,TGTGCCAGCAGCGATAATCAACATGGACAGGGGGCTTCCTACGAGCAGTACTTC
TRBJ1-4,16,NA,NA,TRBV3-1/TRBV3-2,CASSQDLEGLNEKLFF,TGTGCCAGCAGCCAAGATCTTGAGGGATTAAATGAAAAACTGTTTTTT
TRBJ2-5,13,NA,once,TRBV29-1,CSVDSDREGLEYF,TGCAGCGTTGATTCCGACCGGGAAGGGCTAGAGTACTTC
TRBJ1-6,18,NA,few,TRBV4-1,CASSQDGRANSYNSPLHF,TGCGCCAGCAGCCAAGATGGGAGGGCGAACTCCTATAATTCACCCCTCCACTTT
TRBJ2-3,16,TRBD1,NA,TRBV15,CATSRVQGANTDTQYF,TGTGCCACCAGCAGAGTACAGGGGGCCAACACAGATACGCAGTATTTT